This T cell receptor beta chain is from a study of cytomegalovirus exposure and HLA in healthy donors. The donors (healthy individuals) were bone marrow donors. Amplification used 60 Vbeta primers and 13 Jbeta primers. Profiled with immunoSEQ multiplex PCR; TCRdb holds only in-frame clones, not every one. This sample contains roughly 77,000 clones. This CDR3 contains 18 residues. CDR1 is MGHRA, CDR2 YSYEKL, per germline. The ends lost 1 base at V and 5 bases at J; junction bases unmatched: 13. The sequenced sample was PBMCs. The chain uses TRBV4-1 and TRBJ1-1, with 10 bases aligning to TRBD1. This TCR derives from a female donor in good health and CMV-seropositive. CDR3 sequence (DNA): TGCGCCAGCAGCCAAGGCGGGATGACAGGGGGCCTAGGGACTGAAGCTTTCTTT. It encodes CASSQGGMTGGLGTEAFF.